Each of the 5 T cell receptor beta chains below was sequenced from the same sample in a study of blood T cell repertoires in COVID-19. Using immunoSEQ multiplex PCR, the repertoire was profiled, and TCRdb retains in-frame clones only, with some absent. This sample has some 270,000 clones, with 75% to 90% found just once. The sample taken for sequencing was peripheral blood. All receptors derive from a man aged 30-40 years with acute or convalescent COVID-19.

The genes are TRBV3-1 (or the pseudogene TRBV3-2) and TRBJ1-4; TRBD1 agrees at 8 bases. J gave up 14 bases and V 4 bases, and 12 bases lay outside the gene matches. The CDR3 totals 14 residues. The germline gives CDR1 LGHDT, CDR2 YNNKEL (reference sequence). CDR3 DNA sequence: TGTGCCAGCAGCCGGACAGGGCCGAATGAGAGGCTGTTTTTT. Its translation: CASSRTGPNERLFF.

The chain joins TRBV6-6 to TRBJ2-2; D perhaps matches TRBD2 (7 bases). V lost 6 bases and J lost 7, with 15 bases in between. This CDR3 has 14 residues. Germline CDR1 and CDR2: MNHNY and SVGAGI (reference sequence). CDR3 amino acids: CASRYAGAVGELFF. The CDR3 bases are TGTGCCAGCAGATATGCGGGGGCGGTCGGGGAGCTGTTTTTT.

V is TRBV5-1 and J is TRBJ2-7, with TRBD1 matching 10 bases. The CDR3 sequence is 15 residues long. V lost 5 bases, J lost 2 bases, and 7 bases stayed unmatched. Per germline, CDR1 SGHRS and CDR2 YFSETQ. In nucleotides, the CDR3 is TGCGCCAGCAGGTCCTCCGGGACAGGGGCCTACGAGCAGTACTTC. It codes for CASRSSGTGAYEQYF.

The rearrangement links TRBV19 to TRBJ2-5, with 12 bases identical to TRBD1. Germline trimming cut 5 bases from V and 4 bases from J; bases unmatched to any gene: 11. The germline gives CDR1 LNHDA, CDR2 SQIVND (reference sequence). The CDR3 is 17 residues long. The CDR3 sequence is CASSQGTGGGGGETQYF. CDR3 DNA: TGTGCCAGTAGTCAAGGGACAGGGGGCGGAGGTGGAGAGACCCAGTACTTC.

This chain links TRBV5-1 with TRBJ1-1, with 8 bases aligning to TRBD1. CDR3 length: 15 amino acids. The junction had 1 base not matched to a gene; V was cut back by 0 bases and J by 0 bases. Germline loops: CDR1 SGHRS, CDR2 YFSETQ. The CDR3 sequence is CASSLVTGVNTEAFF. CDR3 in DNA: TGCGCCAGCAGCTTGGTGACAGGGGTGAACACTGAAGCTTTCTTT.